A single sample gave rise to the 8 T cell receptor beta chains below, sequenced in a study of cytomegalovirus exposure and HLA in healthy donors. It was with 60 Vbeta and 13 Jbeta primers that the PCR ran. The protocol was immunoSEQ multiplex PCR, while the TCRdb copy is restricted to in-frame clones and leaves out a portion. The profile covers tens of thousands of clones, with around three quarters appearing a single time and approximately 1.5% taken by the ten largest. The specimen sequenced was PBMCs. Receptors originate from a male donor in good health and CMV-seronegative.

The rearrangement links TRBV5-1 to TRBJ1-1; 8 bases match TRBD1. Per the germline V gene, CDR1 is SGHRS and CDR2 is YFSETQ. After removal of 4 bases from V and 11 bases from J, the junction contained 10 bases not matched to a gene. CDR3 length equals 13 residues. The chain's CDR3 is CASSAGGALGAFF. CDR3 coding DNA: TGCGCCAGCAGCGCAGGGGGCGCATTGGGGGCTTTCTTT.

The rearrangement joins TRBV9 to TRBJ2-7, with 11 bases lining up with TRBD2. V was pared by 4 bases and J by 5 bases, with 8 bases of the junction left unmatched. There are 15 residues in the CDR3. From germline, CDR1 is SGDLS and CDR2 YYNGEE. As DNA, the CDR3 is TGTGCCAGCAGCCCGCGACTAGCGGGACTACACGAGCAGTACTTC. Protein sequence: CASSPRLAGLHEQYF.

The rearrangement links TRBV5-1 to TRBJ2-1, with TRBD2 identical over 13 bases. The ends lost 4 bases at V and 7 bases at J; junction bases unmatched: 8. Germline lookup yields CDR1 SGHRS and CDR2 YFSETQ. The CDR3 has 16 amino acids. The DNA of the CDR3 is TGCGCCAGCAGCGCTGTCCCGGGACTAGCGGGGAATGAGCAGTTCTTC. Its translation: CASSAVPGLAGNEQFF. Complete variable domain (other parts from reference TRBV5-1 and TRBJ2-1): KAGVTQTPRYLIKTRGQQVTLSCSPISGHRSVSWYQQTPGQGLQFLFEYFSETQRNKGNFPGRFSGRQFSNSRSEMNVSTLELGDSALYLCASSAVPGLAGNEQFFGPGTRLTVL.

The rearrangement links TRBV6-1 to TRBJ2-5; D is ambiguous. Germline assignment: CDR1 MNHNS and CDR2 SASEGT. Trimming took off 0 bases at V and 5 bases at J, with 4 bases between the two ends. The CDR3 consists of 12 residues. CDR3 loop: CASSEARETQYF. The CDR3 bases are TGTGCCAGCAGTGAAGCGCGGGAGACCCAGTACTTC.

The V and J genes are TRBV19 and TRBJ1-2; a possible D gene is TRBD1 (6 bases). CDR3 size: 14 residues. V shed 4 bases and J shed 6 bases, with 15 bases lying between them. Germline CDR1 LNHDA, CDR2 SQIVND (reference sequence). For the CDR3, the DNA is TGTGCCAGTAGTAAAAGGCAGGGGTTCGATGGCTACACCTTC. Encoded protein: CASSKRQGFDGYTF.

This chain joins TRBV9 and TRBJ2-2, with 10 nucleotides matching TRBD2. V lost 1 base, J lost 7 bases, and 1 base stayed unmatched. The CDR3 is 14 amino acids. CDR1 and CDR2 from the germline V gene are SGDLS and YYNGEE. CDR3 DNA: TGTGCCAGCAGCGTAAGACTAGCGGGCGGGGAGCTGTTTTTT. Its protein product is CASSVRLAGGELFF.

The V call is TRBV4-2, the J call TRBJ1-2; TRBD1 aligns across 7 bases. The CDR3 spans 16 residues. Per the germline V gene, CDR1 is LGHNA and CDR2 is YNFKEQ. With 1 base clipped from V and 4 bases from J, the junction kept 9 bases outside the gene matches. Here the CDR3 reads CASSQVGTEPSYGYTF. The CDR3 DNA sequence: TGTGCCAGCAGCCAAGTCGGGACAGAACCCAGCTATGGCTACACCTTC.

J is TRBJ1-6 and V is TRBV2, with D perhaps matching TRBD1 (5 bases). The CDR3 sequence is 13 residues long. CDR1 is SNHLY, CDR2 FYNNEI, per germline. Trimming removed 6 bases at V and 8 bases at J, with 11 bases between. The CDR3, as DNA: TGTGCCAGCAGCTGGGGGGAGGATTCACCCCTCCACTTT. Translated: CASSWGEDSPLHF. The full variable domain, in which reference TRBV2 and TRBJ1-6 provide the parts outside the CDR3, is EPEVTQTPSHQVTQMGQEVILRCVPISNHLYFYWYRQILGQKVEFLVSFYNNEISEKSEIFDDQFSVERPDGSNFTLKIRSTKLEDSAMYFCASSWGEDSPLHFGNGTRLTVT.